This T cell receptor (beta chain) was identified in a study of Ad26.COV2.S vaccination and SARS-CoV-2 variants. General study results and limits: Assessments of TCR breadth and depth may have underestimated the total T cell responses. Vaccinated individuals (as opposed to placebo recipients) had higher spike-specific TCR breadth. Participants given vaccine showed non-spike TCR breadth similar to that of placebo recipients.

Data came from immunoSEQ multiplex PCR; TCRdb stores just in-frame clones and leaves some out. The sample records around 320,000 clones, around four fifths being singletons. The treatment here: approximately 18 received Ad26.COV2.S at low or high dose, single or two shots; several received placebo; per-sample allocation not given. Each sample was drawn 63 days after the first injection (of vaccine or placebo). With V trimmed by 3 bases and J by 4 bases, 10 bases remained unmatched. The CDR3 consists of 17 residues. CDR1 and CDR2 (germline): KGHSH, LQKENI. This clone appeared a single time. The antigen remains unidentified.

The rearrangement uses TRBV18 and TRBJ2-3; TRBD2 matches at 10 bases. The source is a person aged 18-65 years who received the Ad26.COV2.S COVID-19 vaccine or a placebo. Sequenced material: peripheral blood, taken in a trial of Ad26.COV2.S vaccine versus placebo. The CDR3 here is CASSPRQMSGGADTQYF. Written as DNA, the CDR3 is TGTGCCAGCTCACCTCGACAGATGAGCGGGGGGGCAGATACGCAGTATTTT.